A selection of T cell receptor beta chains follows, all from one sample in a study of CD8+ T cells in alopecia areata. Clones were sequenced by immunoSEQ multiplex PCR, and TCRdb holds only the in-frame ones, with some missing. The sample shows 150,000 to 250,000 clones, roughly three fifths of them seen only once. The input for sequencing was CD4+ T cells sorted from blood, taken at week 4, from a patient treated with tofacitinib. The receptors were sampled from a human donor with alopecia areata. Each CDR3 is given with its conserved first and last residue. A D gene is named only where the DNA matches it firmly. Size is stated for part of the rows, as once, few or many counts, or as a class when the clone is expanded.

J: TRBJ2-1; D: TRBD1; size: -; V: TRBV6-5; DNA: TGTGCCAGCAGTTGGGACAGGGGGCGGCATGAGCAGTTCTTC; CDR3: CASSWDRGRHEQFF
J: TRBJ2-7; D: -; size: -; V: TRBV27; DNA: TGTGCCAGCAGTAGTTGGGGAGGGGGGGGCGAGCAGTACTTC; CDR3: CASSSWGGGGEQYF
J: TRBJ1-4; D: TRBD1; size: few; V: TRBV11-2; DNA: TGTGCCAGCAGTACTCGACAGGGTGCTAATGAAAAACTGTTTTTT; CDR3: CASSTRQGANEKLFF
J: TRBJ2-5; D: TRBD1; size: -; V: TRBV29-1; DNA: TGCAGCGTCGCCACAGGGGGCGGAGAGACCCAGTACTTC; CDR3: CSVATGGGETQYF
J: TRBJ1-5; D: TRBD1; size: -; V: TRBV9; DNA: TGTGCCAGCAGCGAACAGGGGGCTTACCAGCCCCAGCATTTT; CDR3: CASSEQGAYQPQHF
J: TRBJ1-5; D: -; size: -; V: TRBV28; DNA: TGTGCCAGCAGTTTAACGGGGTGGTGGACCGGGCAGCCCCAGCATTTT; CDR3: CASSLTGWWTGQPQHF
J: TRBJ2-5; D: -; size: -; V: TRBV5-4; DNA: TGTGCCAGCAGCAAGCAAGAGACCCAGTACTTC; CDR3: CASSKQETQYF
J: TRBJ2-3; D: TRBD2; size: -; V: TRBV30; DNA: TGTGCCTTTATAGCGGGGGTAGATACGCAGTATTTT; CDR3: CAFIAGVDTQYF
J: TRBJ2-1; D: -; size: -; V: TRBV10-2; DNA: TGCGCCAGCAGTGAGAGTAGGGGGGCCGCGTACAATGAGCAGTTCTTC; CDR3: CASSESRGAAYNEQFF
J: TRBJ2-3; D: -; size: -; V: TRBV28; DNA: TGTGCCAGCAAGAAGGAAGATACGCAGTATTTT; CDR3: CASKKEDTQYF
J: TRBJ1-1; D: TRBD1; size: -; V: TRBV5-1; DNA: TGCGCCAGCAGCTTCCAGGAACAGGGGAGTGAAGCTTTCTTT; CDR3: CASSFQEQGSEAFF
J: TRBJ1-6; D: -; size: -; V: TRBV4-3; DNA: TGCGCCAGCAGCCAAGGGGGAGTCAGTTCACCCCTCCACTTT; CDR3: CASSQGGVSSPLHF
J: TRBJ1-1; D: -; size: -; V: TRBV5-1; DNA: TGCGCCAGCAGCTTCGGTAGTCAGGGAGGAACTGAAGCTTTCTTT; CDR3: CASSFGSQGGTEAFF
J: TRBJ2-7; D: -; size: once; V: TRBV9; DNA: TGTGCCAGCAGCGTAGGCAGGGGGGACTACGAGCAGTACTTC; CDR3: CASSVGRGDYEQYF
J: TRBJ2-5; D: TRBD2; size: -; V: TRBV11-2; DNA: TGTGCCAGCAGCCTTCGGACTAGCGGCAAGGAGACCCAGTACTTC; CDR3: CASSLRTSGKETQYF
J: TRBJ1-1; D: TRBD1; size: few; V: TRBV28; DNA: TGTGCCAGCAGTCCCCCACCGGGACAGGGGAACACTGAAGCTTTCTTT; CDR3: CASSPPPGQGNTEAFF
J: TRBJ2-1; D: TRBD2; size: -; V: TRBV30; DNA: TGTGCCGGCACGAGTCTAGCGGGGGGTTACAATGAGCAGTTCTTC; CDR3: CAGTSLAGGYNEQFF
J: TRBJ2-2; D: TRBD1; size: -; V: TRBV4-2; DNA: TGTGCCAGCAGCCCGGGACAGGGGGCTAACACCGGGGAGCTGTTTTTT; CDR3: CASSPGQGANTGELFF
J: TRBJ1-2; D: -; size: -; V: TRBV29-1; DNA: TGCAGCGTTGAAGATCCCGAGGCCTCTAACTATGGCTACACCTTC; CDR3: CSVEDPEASNYGYTF
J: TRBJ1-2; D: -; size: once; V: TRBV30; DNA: TGTGCCTGGAGTTTGGACTATGGCTACACCTTC; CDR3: CAWSLDYGYTF
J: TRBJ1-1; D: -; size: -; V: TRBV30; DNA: TGTGCCTGGAGTGTACAGCCGAACACTGAAGCTTTCTTT; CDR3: CAWSVQPNTEAFF